This TCR beta chain derives from a study of cytomegalovirus exposure and HLA in healthy donors. This clone was detected only a few times. Researchers ran the PCR with 60 Vbeta and 13 Jbeta primers. Generated by immunoSEQ multiplex PCR, the TCRdb table keeps only in-frame clones and is missing some. The sample has 150,000 to 200,000 clones; roughly a tenth are singletons. Looked up from germline, CDR1 is LGHNA and CDR2 is YNFKEQ. Trimming removed 1 base from V and 1 base from J; junction bases left unmatched: 6. The CDR3 totals 17 residues. This clonotype was obtained from a young woman in good health and CMV-seropositive. The chain employs TRBV4-2 and TRBJ1-5, with 8 nucleotides matching TRBD1. Input material: PBMCs. The CDR3 spells CASSQVDRGRSNQPQHF. The CDR3 nucleotides are TGTGCCAGCAGCCAAGTTGACAGGGGTAGGAGCAATCAGCCCCAGCATTTT.